The clone carrying this TCR beta chain was observed at least ten times. The target antigen is unknown. This sample was included in a study of neurological immune-mediated disorders. Study-wide results and limits: None of the CDR3 amino acid sequences of expanded clones recurred across subjects, suggesting private repertoires in all groups. HTLV-1-associated myelopathy displayed the greatest TCR clonal expansion, and multiple sclerosis exhibited the smallest, lower than that of healthy controls. When grouped phylogenetically, the repertoires of 18 of the 34 multiple sclerosis patients fell together in one related-CDR3 cluster, which is a possible signature.

CDR1 is MNHEY, CDR2 SVGAGI, per germline. J gave up 2 bases and V 6 bases, and 2 bases lay outside the gene matches. CDR3 length equals 13 residues. Template-switch 5'RACE cDNA synthesis added a 10-nucleotide unique molecular identifier. TCRdb processed the 5' RACE reads anew with MiXCR; each CDR3 protein has one entry. This sample has just under 60,000 distinct CDR3 sequences; less than 2.5% occur once, and the top ten carry 3%. This TCR was recovered from a man between 50 and 59 years old with multiple sclerosis. Sequenced input: PBMCs. The rearrangement uses TRBV6-5 and TRBJ1-2, with 8 bases matching TRBD1. In nucleotides, the CDR3 is TGTGCCAGCAGCGCAGGGGGCAACTATGGCTACACCTTC. Protein: CASSAGGNYGYTF.